The clone carrying this TCR beta chain was recorded at least ten times. The antigen is not known. This sample stems from a study of human T cells and chemical hapten exposure. On the study more broadly: Subjects had 2% DPC placed on roughly 2 cm by roughly 2 cm of upper inner arm skin for sensitization.

Individual cDNA molecules received unique molecular identifiers in the library. Authors' analysis steps: TCR counts had a median of about 99,000 per sample and spanned roughly 20,000 to 750,000. From the RACE reads, TCRdb called clonotypes with MiXCR, one entry per CDR3 protein. What appears here as the V and J calls and clone size reflects TCRdb's work, not the paper's. Here the sample spans over 35,000 distinct CDR3 sequences, roughly 10% being singletons. Notes on the study in general: Significantly greater numbers of large CDR3 similarity clusters came from expanded TCRs than from controls.

The CDR3 is 18 residues long. Trimming removed 0 bases at V and 5 bases at J, with 21 bases between. Looked up from germline, CDR1 is SGDLS and CDR2 is YYNGEE. Time point: pre-sensitization, week 0. Treatment here: therapeutic diphenylcyclopropenone sensitization with weekly scalp DPC. The source is a man between 25 and 39 years old with alopecia areata. Some clones in this sample may be carry-over from other donors' samples. The J gene is TRBJ2-1, the V gene TRBV9, with D tentatively TRBD2 (7 bases). Sequencing used whole blood, obtained in connection with sensitization to the hapten diphenylcyclopropenone (DPC). The CDR3 spells CASSVVRGGAASHNEQFF. The CDR3 DNA sequence: TGTGCCAGCAGCGTAGTACGTGGGGGGGCTGCCTCACACAATGAGCAGTTCTTC. The whole variable domain, remainder taken from reference TRBV9 and TRBJ2-1, is DSGVTQTPKHLITATGQRVTLRCSPRSGDLSVYWYQQSLDQGLQFLIQYYNGEERAKGNILERFSAQQFPDLHSELNLSSLELGDSALYFCASSVVRGGAASHNEQFFGPGTRLTVL.